This T cell receptor beta chain was sequenced during a study of blood T cell repertoires in COVID-19. Study overall: The analysed material was cDNA or gDNA that came from T cells, B-cell-depleted T cells, or PBMCs.

The J segment lost 0 bases and the V segment lost 4 bases, leaving 9 bases of the junction unmatched. This CDR3 comprises 18 residues. Germline V CDR1 and CDR2: MNHNS, SASEGT. The authors' processing: Amplifying reference gene primers gave estimates of nucleated cell counts. The method was immunoSEQ multiplex PCR; TCRdb's version includes in-frame clones alone and lacks a portion of them. V, J and clone size derive from that table, while D and trimming were established from the DNA sequence. The table shows fewer than 250,000 clones, with approximately 91% occurring only once. The sequence derives from a man aged 25 to 40 with acute or convalescent COVID-19. The sequencing sample was made of peripheral blood. The genes are TRBV6-1 and TRBJ1-3; 10 bases are shared with TRBD1. DNA for the CDR3: TGTGCCAGCAGTGGGGGACAGGGGAGTTTCATCTCTGGAAACACCATATATTTT. Its translation is CASSGGQGSFISGNTIYF.